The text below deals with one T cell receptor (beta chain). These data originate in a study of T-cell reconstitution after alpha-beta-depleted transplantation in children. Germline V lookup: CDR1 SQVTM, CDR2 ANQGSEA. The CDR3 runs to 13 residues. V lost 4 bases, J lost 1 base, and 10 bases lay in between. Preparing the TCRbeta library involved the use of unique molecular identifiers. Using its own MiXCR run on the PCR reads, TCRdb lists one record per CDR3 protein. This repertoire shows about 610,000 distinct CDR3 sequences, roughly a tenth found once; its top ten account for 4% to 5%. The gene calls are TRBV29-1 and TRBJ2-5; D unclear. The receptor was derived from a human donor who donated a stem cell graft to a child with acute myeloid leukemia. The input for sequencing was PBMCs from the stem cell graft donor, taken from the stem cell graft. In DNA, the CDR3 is TGCAGCGTTGCGGTACTCCTCCAAGAGACCCAGTACTTC. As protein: CSVAVLLQETQYF.